This record looks at one T cell receptor (beta chain) sequence and its context. Its antigen remains undetermined. The junction and the germline gene differ at one end; a read error may be behind it. Lymph node samples came from the axillary draining lymph nodes of breast cancer patients. For sequencing, an Illumina HiSeq 2000 was employed. TCR beta chain libraries were generated through multiplex PCR amplification. The amplified TCR beta chain products were analyzed by high-throughput sequencing. TCRdb reprocessing: public reads trimmed at Q25 with fastp, clones called with MiXCR, in-frame beta chains kept. Rows with a matching CDR3 protein are joined into one entry that keeps the most common DNA and genes. This sample is represented by 250,000 or so distinct CDR3 sequences; 30% to 35% of them were singletons. Roughly 1.2% of the sample goes to the ten largest clones. The record originates from a study of breast tumors, draining lymph nodes, adjacent tissues listed by TCRdb under 2016. For the wider study: In breast cancer patients, the study compared the TCR beta repertoires of tumor, adjacent nontumor tissue and axillary lymph nodes. The study was designed to assess the relationships and possible T-cell exchange between tumor, surrounding tissue and draining lymph node repertoires in human breast cancer. Results the study describes overall, beyond this receptor: A scenario in which most tumor T cells derive from the lymph node and then expand within tumor tissue was judged to be consistent with the data. The study presented the conclusion that tumor T cells originate in lymph nodes as consistent with a hypothesis, not as something directly demonstrated. Tumors showed preferential V and J gene usage, and their T-cell repertoire diversity fell below that of lymph nodes yet above that of nontumor tissue. Tumor and nontumor tissue repertoires were found to be significantly more similar in luminal-like than in basal-like breast cancer.

Sequenced material: axillary lymph node tissue. The clonotype was recovered from a female donor with breast cancer. Some clones in this sample may be carry-over from other donors' samples.

The DNA is TGTGCCTGCAGCGACAGAAGCAATCAGCCCCAGCATTTC. Protein translation: CACSDRSNQPQHF. The chain joins TRBV7-9 to TRBJ1-5; the D gene is perhaps TRBD1, on 5 matching bases. CDR3 length: 13 amino acids, cysteine to phenylalanine. CDR3 DNA only is kept here, 39 bases in frame from base 1. CDR1 and CDR2 (SEHNR, FQNEAQ) derive from the germline V gene (reference sequence).